Each of the 20 T cell receptor beta chains below was sequenced from the same sample in a study of breast tumors, draining lymph nodes, adjacent tissues. MiXCR was run by TCRdb on the multiplex PCR reads, yielding one entry per CDR3 protein. The table includes some 65,000 distinct CDR3 sequences, around 43% detected once. The sample taken for sequencing was breast tumor tissue. The source of these receptors is a female donor with breast cancer. Some clones in this sample may be carry-over from other donors' samples.

This clonotype has a count of ten or more. The chain uses TRBV5-6 and TRBJ2-7, with D unclear. With 2 bases removed from V and 8 bases from J, the gap between germline ends came to 17 bases. Germline-derived CDR1 and CDR2 are SGHDT and YYEEEE. This CDR3 comprises 14 residues. The CDR3 loop reads CASSLNGSTPKQYF. The CDR3 region has the DNA TGTGCCAGCAGCTTAAACGGATCAACCCCCAAGCAGTACTTC.

This chain connects TRBV2 to TRBJ1-2; 8 bases agree with TRBD1. In germline, CDR1 is SNHLY, CDR2 FYNNEI. V was pared by 4 bases and J by 0 bases, with 4 bases of the junction left unmatched. The CDR3 sequence is 15 residues long. The CDR3 DNA sequence: TGTGCCAGCAGTGCTAAGACAGGGGCTAACTATGGCTACACCTTC. It codes for CASSAKTGANYGYTF.

This clonotype has at least ten counts. This chain connects TRBV20-1 to TRBJ1-2; TRBD1 matches at 9 bases. V dropped 5 bases and J dropped 6; count of bases not matched to a gene: 10. The CDR3 is 14 residues long. Germline V lookup: CDR1 DFQATT, CDR2 SNEGSKA (reference sequence). The CDR3 DNA is TGCAGTGCTGAGACCCCAACAGGGGGCAATGGCTACACCTTC. Protein: CSAETPTGGNGYTF.

This clonotype has a count of ten or more. A clone one base away is much larger, so this may be a read error. The gene calls are TRBV7-2 and TRBJ2-5, with D possibly being TRBD1 (6 bases). Germline loops: CDR1 SGHTA, CDR2 FQGNSA. This CDR3 spans 15 amino acids. In DNA, the CDR3 is TGTGCCAGCAGCCCCCGGACGATGGGACAAGAGACCCAGCACTTC. Protein: CASSPRTMGQETQHF.

This sequence joins TRBV7-2 and TRBJ2-5; maybe TRBD2 (5 bases). CDR3 size: 14 residues. With 5 bases removed from V and 1 base from J, the gap between germline ends came to 11 bases. Germline V gene lookup returns CDR1 SGHTA and CDR2 FQGNSA. Here the CDR3 reads CASSPQSGQETQYF. Here the CDR3 DNA reads TGTGCCAGCAGCCCGCAAAGCGGCCAAGAGACCCAGTACTTC.

This clonotype occurred many times. This chain uses TRBV6-6 with TRBJ2-3; no clear D gene. Germline V gene lookup returns CDR1 MNHNY and CDR2 SVGAGI (reference sequence). This CDR3 has 16 residues. V lost 0 bases and J 2 bases, leaving 12 bases between the germline ends. The CDR3, as DNA: TGTGCCAGCAGTTACTCGGGCCTAGGGAACACAGATACGCAGTATTTT. Translated, it gives CASSYSGLGNTDTQYF.

The V gene is TRBV10-2, the J gene TRBJ2-3; TRBD2 matches 11 bases. Germline lookup yields CDR1 WSHSY and CDR2 SAAADI. The CDR3 loop spans 16 amino acids. The J segment lost 2 bases and the V segment lost 6 bases, leaving 7 bases of the junction unmatched. CDR3 in DNA: TGCGCCAGCAGAGAAGGACTAGCGGGTTTCACAGATACGCAGTATTTT. Amino acids: CASREGLAGFTDTQYF.

Many counts were recorded for this clonotype. At one of its ends the junction is not consistent with the germline gene, which may arise from a read error. This chain uses TRBV7-2 with TRBJ1-2; perhaps TRBD1 as D (5 bases). Germline values: CDR1 SGHTA, CDR2 FQGNSA. The CDR3 length is 15 residues. Written as DNA, the CDR3 is TGTGCCAGCAGCTTAGACAAGCAGGGCTACTATGGCTACCCCTTC. Translated: CASSLDKQGYYGYPF. Full variable domain (missing parts from reference TRBV7-2 and TRBJ1-2): GAGVSQSPSNKVTEKGKDVELRCDPISGHTALYWYRQSLGQGLEFLIYFQGNSAPDKSGLPSDRFSAERTGGSVSTLTIQRTQQEDSAVYLCASSLDKQGYYGYPFGSGTRLTVV.

The V call is TRBV7-2, the J call TRBJ1-1, with D hard to call. V lost 5 bases and J 0 bases, leaving 10 bases between the germline ends. In germline, CDR1 is SGHTA, CDR2 FQGNSA. This CDR3 region has 14 residues. The CDR3 DNA sequence: TGTGCCAGCAGCCCCTCGTCAGTGAACACTGAAGCTTTCTTT. This encodes CASSPSSVNTEAFF.

Turning to this clonotype: The CDR3 ends on some other residue instead of the conserved phenylalanine or tryptophan, so this is likely a read error. The gene calls are TRBV19 and TRBJ2-5; no clear D gene. The V and J ends lost 5 bases and 9 bases respectively, with 22 bases between them. The CDR3 covers 15 residues. CDR1 LNHDA and CDR2 SQIVND come from the germline V gene (reference sequence). CDR3 amino acids: CASSFPRGFGQPQYS. The CDR3 DNA is TGTGCCAGTAGTTTCCCCCGTGGTTTTGGTCAGCCCCAGTACTCC.

This clonotype was seen ten or more times. The chain employs TRBV9 and TRBJ2-1; TRBD1 aligns across 10 bases. CDR1 is SGDLS and CDR2 is YYNGEE in the germline V gene. The trim removed 0 bases at V and 6 bases at J, leaving 9 bases unmatched. CDR3 length equals 17 residues. The CDR3 DNA follows: TGTGCCAGCAGCGTAGCTGGGACAGGGGAGGGGAGCAATGAGCAGTTCTTC. Amino acids: CASSVAGTGEGSNEQFF.

This clonotype was found many times. The V and J genes are TRBV20-1 and TRBJ2-3, with D tentatively TRBD2 (6 bases). The CDR3 sequence is 17 residues long. Germline V CDR1 and CDR2: DFQATT, SNEGSKA (reference sequence). Trimming left V 5 bases short and J 0 bases short, with 21 bases between. DNA for the CDR3: TGCAGTGCTGGAGTGGTGGGAGGCGTGAGTAGCACAGATACGCAGTATTTT. Translation: CSAGVVGGVSSTDTQYF.

This clonotype was seen repeatedly, ten times or more. The J gene is TRBJ2-1, the V gene TRBV5-8; the match to TRBD2 covers 16 bases. This CDR3 is 19 amino acids long. With V trimmed by 4 bases and J by 5 bases, 12 bases remained unmatched. The V gene's germline CDR1 is SGHTS and CDR2 YDEGEE. The CDR3 bases are TGTGCCAGCAGCCCGGGACTAGCGGGAGGGCCTTTCGTAAACAATGAGCAGTTCTTC. Residues: CASSPGLAGGPFVNNEQFF.

This clonotype has at least ten counts. The J gene is TRBJ1-2, the V gene TRBV6-5, with D unresolved. The V end was cut by 8 bases, the J end by 2 bases, with 21 bases between. Germline V gives CDR1 MNHEY, CDR2 SVGAGI. There are 16 residues in the CDR3. The CDR3 DNA is TGTGCCAGCGCATCGCGAGGCGTTTCGGTAAACTATGGCTACACCTTC. Translated: CASASRGVSVNYGYTF.

A few counts support this clonotype. Since a much larger clone is just one base distant, this may be a read error. The chain has TRBV5-1 and TRBJ2-7; 9 bases fit TRBD1. Germline CDR1 is SGHRS and CDR2 is YFSETQ. The CDR3 contains 15 residues. With 3 bases clipped from V and 5 bases from J, the junction kept 9 bases outside the gene matches. CDR3 DNA sequence: TGCGCCAGCAGCTCCCTGGACAGGGGAAGCAACGAGCAGTACTTC. Translating gives CASSSLDRGSNEQYF. The entire variable domain, with the rest obtained from reference TRBV5-1 and TRBJ2-7, is as follows: KAGVTQTPRYLIKTRGQQVTLSCSPISGHRSVSWYQQTPGQGLQFLFEYFSETQRNKGNFPGRFSGRQFSNSRSEMNVSTLELGDSALYLCASSSLDRGSNEQYFGPGTRLTVT.

V and J are TRBV6-1 and TRBJ1-6; weak D call: TRBD1 (5 bases). This CDR3 spans 15 amino acids. The germline CDR1 and CDR2 sequences are MNHNS and SASEGT. The ends were cut back, 5 bases at V and 12 bases at J, with 20 bases in the middle. The CDR3 sequence is CASSPGWGGVRPLHF. The DNA for the CDR3 is TGTGCCAGCAGTCCTGGGTGGGGGGGGGTTCGACCCCTCCACTTT.

Ten or more counts support this clonotype. One end of the junction is discordant with germline, which a read error may explain. The chain joins TRBV20-1 to TRBJ2-5, with TRBD2 as a possible D gene (5 bases). This CDR3 comprises 11 residues. Germline-derived CDR1 and CDR2 are DFQATT and SNEGSKA (reference sequence). CDR3 amino acids: CSGRVQETQSF. The CDR3 DNA reads TGCAGTGGGCGGGTCCAAGAGACCCAGTCCTTC.

This clonotype was detected ten times or more. The chain couples TRBV6-5 to TRBJ2-5; 7 nucleotides align to TRBD2. The CDR3 length is 16 residues. CDR1 is MNHEY and CDR2 is SVGAGI in the germline V gene. Trimming removed 2 bases from V and 5 bases from J; junction bases left unmatched: 11. The CDR3 region has the DNA TGTGCCAGCAGTTACGTCGGTGGGAGGGCCTTCGAGACCCAGTACTTC. This codes for CASSYVGGRAFETQYF.

The V and J genes are TRBV13 and TRBJ1-1; D unclear. The CDR3 totals 14 residues. V lost 1 base, J lost 0 bases, and 6 bases lay in between. CDR1 is PRHDT, CDR2 FYEKMQ, per germline (reference sequence). The CDR3 DNA follows: TGTGCCAGCAGCTTAGCGGGCATGAACACTGAAGCTTTCTTT. Translating it yields CASSLAGMNTEAFF.

Ten or more counts support this clonotype. The chain has TRBV25-1 and TRBJ2-1; D remains ambiguous. The V gene's germline CDR1 is MGHDK and CDR2 SYGVNS. The CDR3 consists of 11 residues. Trimming left V 7 bases short and J 7 bases short, with 8 bases between. This CDR3 reads CASIGFNEQFF. The CDR3 DNA sequence: TGTGCCAGCATCGGTTTTAATGAGCAGTTCTTC. The full variable domain, completed using reference TRBV25-1 and TRBJ2-1, is EADIYQTPRYLVIGTGKKITLECSQTMGHDKMYWYQQDPGMELHLIHYSYGVNSTEKGDLSSESTVSRIRTEHFPLTLESARPSHTSQYLCASIGFNEQFFGPGTRLTVL.